A selection of T cell receptor beta chains follows, all from one sample in a study of identifying expanded T cells in peripheral blood. The repertoire was sequenced with immunoSEQ multiplex PCR; TCRdb's copy has only in-frame clones and lacks some. The sample lists 85,000 to 120,000 clones; roughly 88% were seen once. Specimen: blood. These receptor sequences come from a person between 18 and 69 years old in good health. The CDR3 runs from the conserved cysteine through the conserved F or W. Each record gives: CDR3 protein, V gene, J gene.

CDR3aa: CASSLTGIYGYTF
v_gene: TRBV7-9
j_gene: TRBJ1-2

CDR3aa: CASSLVFGEAFF
v_gene: TRBV7-2
j_gene: TRBJ1-1

CDR3aa: CATSRTRDNERPGNTIYF
v_gene: TRBV15
j_gene: TRBJ1-3

CDR3aa: CASSFDGFNYGYTF
v_gene: TRBV27
j_gene: TRBJ1-2

CDR3aa: CASITGQSSYEQYF
v_gene: TRBV28
j_gene: TRBJ2-7

CDR3aa: CASSLNRGLGTDTQYF
v_gene: TRBV18
j_gene: TRBJ2-3

CDR3aa: CASSGDRVRSYEQYF
v_gene: TRBV7-6
j_gene: TRBJ2-7

CDR3aa: CSARTGGESFF
v_gene: TRBV20-1
j_gene: TRBJ2-3

CDR3aa: CASSQATRTSGEQFF
v_gene: TRBV4-3
j_gene: TRBJ2-1

CDR3aa: CASSSRGLAGDEQYF
v_gene: TRBV5-1
j_gene: TRBJ2-7

CDR3aa: CASSLTGIGNQPQHF
v_gene: TRBV27
j_gene: TRBJ1-5

CDR3aa: CSVAGNSNQPQHF
v_gene: TRBV29-1
j_gene: TRBJ1-5

CDR3aa: CASSPKLEGVRNEQFF
v_gene: TRBV9
j_gene: TRBJ2-1

CDR3aa: CASSQSRRTIYNEQFF
v_gene: TRBV4-1
j_gene: TRBJ2-1

CDR3aa: CASSAVNTGELFF
v_gene: TRBV2
j_gene: TRBJ2-2

CDR3aa: CASSSRLLRPNTGELFF
v_gene: TRBV7-8
j_gene: TRBJ2-2

CDR3aa: CASRAGVNTGELFF
v_gene: TRBV2
j_gene: TRBJ2-2

CDR3aa: CASSRTPGGDYEQYF
v_gene: TRBV5-1
j_gene: TRBJ2-7

CDR3aa: CASSGTGSEMNTDTQYF
v_gene: TRBV27
j_gene: TRBJ2-3

CDR3aa: CASRTGTGIEKLFF
v_gene: TRBV6-6
j_gene: TRBJ1-4

CDR3aa: CATSTVYEQYF
v_gene: TRBV15
j_gene: TRBJ2-7

CDR3aa: CASSQGTSGPPNEQFF
v_gene: TRBV14
j_gene: TRBJ2-1

CDR3aa: CASSSPQGANVLTF
v_gene: TRBV7-9
j_gene: TRBJ2-6

CDR3aa: CASSFSGSKYEQYF
v_gene: TRBV6-5
j_gene: TRBJ2-7

CDR3aa: CASSLYEDEKLFF
v_gene: TRBV7-6
j_gene: TRBJ1-4

CDR3aa: CASRAPSSYNEQFF
v_gene: TRBV6-1
j_gene: TRBJ2-1

CDR3aa: CASSLIGTDGTQYF
v_gene: TRBV7-3
j_gene: TRBJ2-5

CDR3aa: CASSIVGASGRETQYF
v_gene: TRBV19
j_gene: TRBJ2-5

CDR3aa: CASSRGTGQLFF
v_gene: TRBV18
j_gene: TRBJ2-2

CDR3aa: CAISESRRGGYGYTF
v_gene: TRBV10-3
j_gene: TRBJ1-2

CDR3aa: CASSEGPEGGYTF
v_gene: TRBV19
j_gene: TRBJ1-2

CDR3aa: CASSLAGGEYEQYF
v_gene: TRBV5-1
j_gene: TRBJ2-7

CDR3aa: CAWSVLGAAEQYF
v_gene: TRBV30
j_gene: TRBJ2-7

CDR3aa: CASSPGQGASDTQYF
v_gene: TRBV18
j_gene: TRBJ2-3

CDR3aa: CASSLATGAGTEAFF
v_gene: TRBV7-2
j_gene: TRBJ1-1

CDR3aa: CASSLEGRIGYTF
v_gene: TRBV5-1
j_gene: TRBJ1-2

CDR3aa: CASSGGPNTGELFF
v_gene: TRBV7-8
j_gene: TRBJ2-2

CDR3aa: CASRGGAGEKLFF
v_gene: TRBV10-3
j_gene: TRBJ1-4

CDR3aa: CASSLAMYTEAFF
v_gene: TRBV11-2
j_gene: TRBJ1-1

CDR3aa: CASREGQAQYNEQFF
v_gene: TRBV5-1
j_gene: TRBJ2-1

CDR3aa: CANGRDLTDTQYF
v_gene: TRBV6-1
j_gene: TRBJ2-3

CDR3aa: CASSPEVPSGGASEQYF
v_gene: TRBV18
j_gene: TRBJ2-7

CDR3aa: CASISWTGGAGYTF
v_gene: TRBV2
j_gene: TRBJ1-2

CDR3aa: CASSGDSYNEQFF
v_gene: TRBV5-1
j_gene: TRBJ2-1

CDR3aa: CASSYMGAHFYGYTF
v_gene: TRBV6-5
j_gene: TRBJ1-2

CDR3aa: CASSTPRPSVSSPLHF
v_gene: TRBV9
j_gene: TRBJ1-6

CDR3aa: CASSRGENTEAFF
v_gene: TRBV11-2
j_gene: TRBJ1-1